The clone carrying this T cell receptor (beta chain) was observed at least ten times. Its antigen is unidentified. The data are from a study of early T cells in non-severe SARS-CoV-2 infection. Study summary: Bulk RNA from unsorted whole blood was sequenced; chains were unpaired.

The CDR3 is 16 amino acids. CDR1 and CDR2 (germline): MDHEN, SYDVKM. Losses at the gene ends were 2 bases for V and 5 bases for J; bases not matched to a gene: 5. Tagging with unique molecular identifiers was applied to individual cDNA molecules. TCRdb re-analysed the 5' RACE reads in MiXCR, keeping a single row per CDR3 protein. The table shows approximately 70,000 distinct CDR3 sequences, with 12% occurring only once. Study-wide findings and caveats: Private and CD4 specificities were missed by VDJdb matching, skewed to anti-spike CD8.

This sequence joins TRBV28 and TRBJ2-1; the match to TRBD2 covers 11 bases. The material sequenced was whole blood. The origin of this receptor is an adult who was a healthcare worker with PCR-confirmed SARS-CoV-2 infection or an uninfected control (not recorded which). The CDR3 DNA follows: TGTGCCAGCAGTTTACTAGTAGCGGGAGGGAACAATGAGCAGTTCTTC. Its translation is CASSLLVAGGNNEQFF.